This T cell receptor (beta chain) originates from a study of blood T cell repertoires in COVID-19. About the study: PBMCs, B-cell-depleted T cells, or T cells provided the cDNA or gDNA that made up the material.

Original methodology: It was from reference gene primer amplification that nucleated cell counts were estimated. TCRdb's table, derived via immunoSEQ multiplex PCR, lists solely in-frame clones and lacks some. The DNA gave D and trimming, while V, J and clone size come from that table. Found here are 150,000 to 200,000 clones, approximately 86% of them singletons; the top ten hold around 10%. Germline lookup yields CDR1 SEHNR and CDR2 FQNEAQ (reference sequence). The CDR3 is made up of 19 amino acids. V was pared by 1 base and J by 0 bases, with 12 bases of the junction left unmatched. This clone came up many times.

The TCR sequence derives from a woman of 80 years or more with acute or convalescent COVID-19. The sample comprised peripheral blood. The chain joins TRBV7-9 to TRBJ1-1, with TRBD1 matching over 9 bases. The CDR3 reads CASSLVAGTGNPMNTEAFF. Here the CDR3 DNA reads TGTGCCAGCAGCTTAGTGGCCGGGACAGGGAACCCTATGAACACTGAAGCTTTCTTT.